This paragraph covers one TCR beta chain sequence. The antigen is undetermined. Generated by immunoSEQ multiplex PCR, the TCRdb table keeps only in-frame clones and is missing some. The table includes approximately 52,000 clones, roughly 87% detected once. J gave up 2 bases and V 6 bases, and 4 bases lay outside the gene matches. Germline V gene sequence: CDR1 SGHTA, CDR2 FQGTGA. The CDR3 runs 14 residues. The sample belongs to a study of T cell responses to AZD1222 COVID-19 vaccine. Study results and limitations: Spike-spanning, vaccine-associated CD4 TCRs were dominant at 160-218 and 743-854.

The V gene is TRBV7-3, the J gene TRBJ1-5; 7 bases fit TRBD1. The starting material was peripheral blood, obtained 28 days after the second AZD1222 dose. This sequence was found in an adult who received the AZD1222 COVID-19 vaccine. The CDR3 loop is CASSPTGGNQPQHF. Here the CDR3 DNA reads TGTGCCAGCAGTCCTACAGGGGGCAATCAGCCCCAGCATTTT.